The rows below give T cell receptor beta chains drawn from one sample of a study of blood T cell repertoires in COVID-19. TCRdb's table, derived via immunoSEQ multiplex PCR, lists solely in-frame clones and lacks some. This table holds approximately 170,000 clones, approximately 87% found once. The sample was peripheral blood. The receptor source for this set is a woman in her 70s with acute or convalescent COVID-19. Both conserved end residues are part of each CDR3. A D gene is named only where the DNA matches it firmly. A row's size may be missing; if present it is once, few, many or a size class.

size	V	D	J	CDR3	DNA
.	TRBV7-9	.	TRBJ1-1	CASSQNTGTEAFF	TGTGCCAGCAGCCAAAACACAGGGACTGAAGCTTTCTTT
.	TRBV7-2	.	TRBJ1-1	CASSFPLAGAEAFF	TGTGCCAGCAGCTTTCCCCTCGCAGGCGCTGAAGCTTTCTTT
.	TRBV5-8	.	TRBJ2-7	CASSYVEQYF	TGTGCCAGCAGTTATGTGGAGCAGTACTTC
.	TRBV28	TRBD2	TRBJ2-5	CASNRATSGSFRETQYF	TGTGCCAGCAACCGGGCGACTAGCGGGAGCTTCCGAGAGACCCAGTACTTC
.	TRBV4-3	.	TRBJ2-2	CASSQGVGGELFF	TGCGCCAGCAGCCAAGGTGTCGGCGGGGAGCTGTTTTTT
.	TRBV19	.	TRBJ2-6	CASSPNIGGPSGANVLTF	TGTGCCAGTAGTCCCAACATCGGCGGCCCCTCTGGGGCCAACGTCCTGACTTTC
.	TRBV12-3/TRBV12-4	TRBD1	TRBJ1-1	CASSHRTGAKAFF	TGTGCCAGCAGTCACCGGACAGGGGCCAAAGCTTTCTTT
.	TRBV11-3	.	TRBJ2-1	CASSLDTGSSSYNEQFF	TGTGCCAGCAGCTTAGATACTGGCTCTAGCTCCTACAATGAGCAGTTCTTC
.	TRBV4-3	TRBD1	TRBJ1-4	CASSHLPGQIDEKLFF	TGCGCCAGCAGCCACCTTCCGGGACAGATCGATGAAAAACTGTTTTTT
few	TRBV28	TRBD2	TRBJ2-1	CASSLARAGAYNEQFF	TGTGCCAGCAGTTTGGCCAGGGCGGGAGCCTACAATGAGCAGTTCTTC
.	TRBV4-3	.	TRBJ1-2	CASSQQQTRNYGYTF	TGCGCCAGCAGCCAACAACAGACCAGGAACTATGGCTACACCTTC
.	TRBV5-4	.	TRBJ1-2	CASRYTGVLTF	TGTGCCAGCAGGTACACGGGGGTTCTCACCTTC
.	TRBV7-9	.	TRBJ2-2	CASSLRSAGTGELFF	TGTGCCAGCAGCTTAAGGTCGGCAGGGACCGGGGAGCTGTTTTTT
.	TRBV7-2	.	TRBJ2-5	CASSLPGQETQYF	TGTGCCAGCAGCTTACCGGGTCAAGAGACCCAGTACTTC
.	TRBV27	.	TRBJ1-6	CASSLGRGSYNSPLHF	TGTGCCAGCAGCTTAGGCAGGGGCTCCTATAATTCACCCCTCCACTTT
.	TRBV7-8	.	TRBJ1-6	CASSLSSTGIYNSPLHF	TGTGCCAGCAGCTTATCCAGCACAGGGATCTATAATTCACCCCTCCACTTT
.	TRBV7-7	.	TRBJ2-5	CAREREETQYF	TGTGCCAGGGAGAGGGAAGAGACCCAGTACTTC
.	TRBV3-1/TRBV3-2	.	TRBJ1-5	CASNNGGGWDQPQHF	TGTGCCAGCAACAATGGGGGCGGGTGGGATCAGCCCCAGCATTTT
.	TRBV2	TRBD1	TRBJ2-2	CASSSGQGANTGELFF	TGTGCCAGCAGTTCCGGACAGGGGGCGAACACCGGGGAGCTGTTTTTT
.	TRBV7-8	.	TRBJ1-5	CASSLAANRGQPQHF	TGTGCCAGCAGCTTAGCGGCGAATAGGGGTCAGCCCCAGCATTTT
.	TRBV6-5	TRBD1	TRBJ1-3	CASIQGNSGNTIYF	TGTGCCAGCATACAGGGGAACTCTGGAAACACCATATATTTT
.	TRBV18	.	TRBJ2-6	CASSPDRAGANVLTF	TGTGCCAGCTCACCCGACCGGGCTGGGGCCAACGTCCTGACTTTC
.	TRBV9	TRBD1	TRBJ1-2	CASSAGTGALGNGYTF	TGTGCCAGCAGCGCCGGGACAGGGGCATTGGGTAACGGCTACACCTTC
once	TRBV7-9	TRBD1	TRBJ1-2	CASSFRDSENYGYTF	TGTGCCAGCAGCTTTCGGGACAGCGAAAACTATGGCTACACCTTC
.	TRBV4-2	TRBD1	TRBJ2-7	CASSQASGTGWDYEQYF	TGTGCCAGCAGCCAGGCCAGCGGGACAGGGTGGGACTACGAGCAGTACTTC
.	TRBV15	.	TRBJ2-7	CATTNTGSSYEQYF	TGTGCCACCACCAATACAGGGAGCTCCTACGAGCAGTACTTC
.	TRBV6-5	.	TRBJ1-1	CASSPGQRQAFF	TGTGCCAGCAGTCCCGGACAGCGACAAGCTTTCTTT
.	TRBV18	TRBD2	TRBJ2-3	CASSLAGLTDTQYF	TGTGCCAGCTCACTAGCGGGGCTAACAGATACGCAGTATTTT
.	TRBV5-4	.	TRBJ2-5	CASSLDFGSGETQYF	TGTGCCAGCAGCTTGGACTTCGGATCCGGGGAGACCCAGTACTTC
.	TRBV13	.	TRBJ1-1	CASSLRGFSHTEAFF	TGTGCCAGCAGCTTGCGGGGGTTCAGCCACACTGAAGCTTTCTTT
.	TRBV28	TRBD2	TRBJ2-7	CASSWAVARTSIGTQYF	TGTGCCAGCAGCTGGGCCGTTGCTAGGACTAGTATAGGGACGCAGTACTTC
.	TRBV6-4	TRBD2	TRBJ2-1	CASGTSGNNEQFF	TGTGCCAGCGGGACTAGCGGTAACAATGAGCAGTTCTTC
.	TRBV20-1	.	TRBJ1-2	CSAQGNYGYTF	TGCAGCGCTCAGGGGAACTATGGCTACACCTTC
once	TRBV29-1	.	TRBJ1-4	CSVEVRTFPGNEKLFF	TGCAGCGTTGAAGTCCGGACGTTCCCGGGAAATGAAAAACTGTTTTTT
once	TRBV9	.	TRBJ1-1	CASSGSYTEAFF	TGTGCCAGCAGCGGTAGTTACACTGAAGCTTTCTTT
.	TRBV30	.	TRBJ1-1	CAWTQGGNTEAFF	TGTGCCTGGACCCAGGGAGGGAACACTGAAGCTTTCTTT
.	TRBV18	TRBD1	TRBJ1-2	CASSPLGQGSGYTF	TGTGCCAGCTCACCACTGGGACAGGGGTCTGGCTACACCTTC
.	TRBV28	TRBD2	TRBJ2-7	CASSLIFTSGGPYEQYF	TGTGCCAGCAGTTTAATCTTCACTAGCGGGGGGCCCTACGAGCAGTACTTC
.	TRBV5-4	TRBD1	TRBJ1-1	CASSPGTGNTEAFF	TGTGCCAGCAGCCCCGGGACAGGGAACACTGAAGCTTTCTTT
once	TRBV20-1	.	TRBJ1-1	CSASLRGLGTEAFF	TGCAGTGCTAGTCTTCGGGGGTTAGGCACTGAAGCTTTCTTT
.	TRBV5-1	.	TRBJ2-7	CASSGRPTYEQYF	TGCGCCAGCAGCGGCAGGCCGACCTACGAGCAGTACTTC
.	TRBV7-2	TRBD1	TRBJ1-1	CASRRGTGVTEAFF	TGTGCCAGCAGGCGAGGGACAGGGGTTACTGAAGCTTTCTTT
.	TRBV28	.	TRBJ2-6	CASSLSPVSGANVLTF	TGTGCCAGCAGTTTATCTCCCGTCTCTGGGGCCAACGTCCTGACTTTC
.	TRBV3-1/TRBV3-2	TRBD1	TRBJ1-5	CASSLGTVNSNQPQHF	TGTGCCAGCAGCCTCGGGACAGTAAATAGCAATCAGCCCCAGCATTTT
.	TRBV7-9	.	TRBJ1-2	CASSLSFDGYTF	TGTGCCAGCAGCCTATCTTTTGATGGCTACACCTTC
few	TRBV6-1	TRBD1	TRBJ1-5	CASSEEDRASQHF	TGTGCCAGCAGTGAAGAGGACAGGGCGTCCCAGCATTTT
few	TRBV24-1	.	TRBJ1-2	CATSDTGRGRYGYTF	TGTGCCACCAGTGACACAGGGAGGGGGAGATATGGCTACACCTTC
.	TRBV29-1	.	TRBJ1-2	CSVEPSGVLGYTF	TGCAGCGTGGAACCCTCGGGGGTGCTCGGCTACACCTTC
.	TRBV6-5	TRBD2	TRBJ2-3	CASKPEAGATDTQYF	TGTGCCAGCAAACCCGAGGCGGGAGCCACAGATACGCAGTATTTT
once	TRBV7-9	.	TRBJ1-5	CASSRGGSRPQHF	TGTGCCAGCAGCCGGGGGGGCTCCCGGCCCCAGCATTTT
once	TRBV6-5	TRBD1	TRBJ1-1	CASLRTGGTEAFF	TGTGCCAGCCTCCGGACAGGGGGAACTGAAGCTTTCTTT
.	TRBV28	TRBD1	TRBJ2-5	CAIWGGQGEETQYF	TGTGCCATCTGGGGGGGACAGGGGGAAGAGACCCAGTACTTC